What follows are 29 T cell receptor beta chains derived from one specimen sequenced in a study of blood T cells in healthy people across ages. Then a second PCR, running roughly 7 to 11 cycles, was carried out with a sample-barcoded 5' primer and a J-beta primer mix. TCRdb reprocessed the 5' RACE reads with MiXCR, giving one entry per CDR3 protein. This sample has about 840,000 distinct CDR3 sequences; just under 30% occur once, and the top ten carry roughly a tenth. The same data also contributed to another study, on T cells of mothers and their children.

Sequencing was done on a sample of blood. These receptors were obtained from a woman in her thirties or forties in good health.

The chain recombines TRBV7-2 with TRBJ2-3; D remains ambiguous. The V and J ends lost 4 bases and 3 bases respectively, with 11 bases between them. Germline V gene sequence: CDR1 SGHTA, CDR2 FQGNSA. The CDR3 is 14 amino acids. This CDR3 reads CASSSEPSTDTQYF. CDR3 bases: TGTGCCAGCAGCTCGGAGCCTTCAACAGATACGCAGTATTTT.

This chain connects TRBV29-1 to TRBJ1-1; D remains ambiguous. V was pared by 6 bases and J by 1 base, with 9 bases between. Per germline, CDR1 SQVTM and CDR2 ANQGSEA. This CDR3 comprises 12 residues. The CDR3 region is CSVEWANTEAFF. In DNA, the CDR3 is TGCAGCGTCGAGTGGGCGAACACTGAAGCTTTCTTT. The full variable domain, completed using reference TRBV29-1 and TRBJ1-1, is SAVISQKPSRDICQRGTSLTIQCQVDSQVTMMFWYRQQPGQSLTLIATANQGSEATYESGFVIDKFPISRPNLTFSTLTVSNMSPEDSSIYLCSVEWANTEAFFGQGTRLTVV.

The chain is built from TRBV28 and TRBJ2-4; TRBD1 matches at 8 bases. Judging by the DNA end, TRBJ2-7 fits better; the J call may be wrong. CDR1 and CDR2 (germline): MDHEN, SYDVKM. This CDR3 has 15 residues. This CDR3 is CASRPGGRSACEQYF. As DNA, the CDR3 is TGTGCCAGCAGACCAGGGGGCCGAAGCGCCTGCGAGCAGTACTTC.

This clonotype was counted a few times. The V and J genes are TRBV12-3 or TRBV12-4 and TRBJ2-5; 8 positions agree with TRBD2. V gave up 4 bases and J gave up 5 bases; unmatched junction bases: 9. This CDR3 comprises 15 residues. CDR3 nucleotides: TGTGCCAGCAGTTCTACGCGGGGGGCCCGGGAGACCCAGTACTTC. It codes for CASSSTRGARETQYF.

Only a few counts were recorded for this clonotype. The rearrangement links TRBV3-1 to TRBJ2-1; D is ambiguous. V was pared by 2 bases and J by 1 base, with 6 bases between. The CDR3 is 14 amino acids. Germline V lookup: CDR1 LGHDT, CDR2 YNNKEL (reference sequence). CDR3 in DNA: TGTGCCAGCAGCCAACTTGCTTCCTACAATGAGCAGTTCTTC. Amino acid sequence: CASSQLASYNEQFF.

This chain uses TRBV2 with TRBJ1-1, with 8 bases matching TRBD1. CDR3 length: 14 residues. Unmatched junction bases numbered 9, after V lost 8 bases and J lost 4 bases. In germline, CDR1 is SNHLY, CDR2 FYNNEI. CDR3 DNA: TGTGCCAGCGCTCCGACAGGGGTGGCCACTGAAGCTTTCTTT. This translates into CASAPTGVATEAFF.

The chain uses TRBV9 and TRBJ2-3; D is undetermined. There are 16 residues in the CDR3. Germline assignment: CDR1 SGDLS and CDR2 YYNGEE. Trimming removed 0 bases from V and 5 bases from J, with 16 bases in between. The CDR3 sequence: CASSVGAAGFGDTQYF. The CDR3 region has the DNA TGTGCCAGCAGCGTAGGCGCGGCCGGGTTTGGAGATACGCAGTATTTT. Looking up the rest from reference TRBV9 and TRBJ2-3 gives the full variable domain: DSGVTQTPKHLITATGQRVTLRCSPRSGDLSVYWYQQSLDQGLQFLIQYYNGEERAKGNILERFSAQQFPDLHSELNLSSLELGDSALYFCASSVGAAGFGDTQYFGPGTRLTVL.

In its sample, this clonotype was seen a few times. The chain carries TRBV9 and TRBJ2-7, with 9 bases matching TRBD1. The germline V gene has CDR1 SGDLS and CDR2 YYNGEE. This CDR3 has 16 amino acids. V lost 0 bases, J lost 4 bases, and 8 bases stayed unmatched. CDR3 sequence (DNA): TGTGCCAGCAGCGTAGGGGGACAGGGTACTTTTTACGAGCAGTACTTC. Its translation is CASSVGGQGTFYEQYF.

The sample holds a few counts of this clonotype. This chain connects TRBV18 to TRBJ2-7; possibly TRBD1 or TRBD2 for D (5 bases each). In germline, CDR1 is KGHSH, CDR2 LQKENI. This CDR3 has 16 residues. The germline V and J ends were trimmed by 1 base and 4 bases, with 17 bases remaining between them. The CDR3 DNA reads TGTGCCAGCTCACCACTCCCGCAGGGAGTGATATACGAGCAGTACTTC. As protein: CASSPLPQGVIYEQYF.

This clonotype was counted between two and nine times. This chain connects TRBV4-1 to TRBJ1-2, with a possible D match to TRBD1 (6 bases). This CDR3 region has 14 residues. The V end was cut by 3 bases, the J end by 7 bases, with 15 bases between. Germline V gives CDR1 MGHRA, CDR2 YSYEKL. CDR3 DNA: TGCGCCAGCAGCCACCCGGACGGAGGGGGTGGCTACACCTTC. Translation gives CASSHPDGGGGYTF.

V gene TRBV9 combines with J gene TRBJ2-1, with 10 nucleotides matching TRBD2. The length of the CDR3 is 15 residues. Germline values: CDR1 SGDLS, CDR2 YYNGEE. Losses at the gene ends were 0 bases for V and 9 bases for J; bases not matched to a gene: 6. The CDR3 sequence is CASSVALAGVSEQFF. The CDR3 nucleotides are TGTGCCAGCAGCGTAGCCCTAGCGGGAGTGAGTGAGCAGTTCTTC.

Only a few counts were recorded for this clonotype. The CDR3 region is CASSLFSGNTGELFF. Written as DNA, the CDR3 is TGCGCCAGCAGCTTGTTTAGCGGAAACACCGGGGAGCTGTTTTTT. The rearrangement links TRBV5-1 to TRBJ2-2, with D tentatively TRBD2 (6 bases). The CDR3 has 15 residues. The germline gives CDR1 SGHRS, CDR2 YFSETQ. Deletions cut 1 base from V and 2 bases from J, with 9 bases between. Together with reference TRBV5-1 and TRBJ2-2, the CDR3 gives the full variable domain: KAGVTQTPRYLIKTRGQQVTLSCSPISGHRSVSWYQQTPGQGLQFLFEYFSETQRNKGNFPGRFSGRQFSNSRSEMNVSTLELGDSALYLCASSLFSGNTGELFFGEGSRLTVL.

J is TRBJ2-4 and V is TRBV3-1, with 12 bases lining up with TRBD2. Trimming at V came to 1 base and at J to 0 bases, leaving 7 bases not matched to a gene. Looked up from germline, CDR1 is LGHDT and CDR2 is YNNKEL (reference sequence). There are 19 residues in the CDR3. The CDR3 DNA sequence: TGTGCCAGCAGCCAAGGAGGGTCTAGCGGGGGGGCAGCCAAAAACATTCAGTACTTC. It encodes CASSQGGSSGGAAKNIQYF.

This rearrangement joins TRBV27 to TRBJ1-5; possibly TRBD1 for D (6 bases). V lost 6 bases and J 5 bases, leaving 17 bases between the germline ends. Per the germline V gene, CDR1 is MNHEY and CDR2 is SMNVEV (reference sequence). The CDR3 totals 15 residues. The CDR3 DNA sequence: TGTGCCAGCAGCCGTTATCCAGGGGATGATCAGCCCCAGCATTTT. Protein sequence: CASSRYPGDDQPQHF.

This chain uses TRBV7-2 with TRBJ1-1, with a weak D call TRBD1 (5 bases). The ends were cut back, 0 bases at V and 11 bases at J, with 10 bases in the middle. This CDR3 has 12 amino acids. Germline assignment: CDR1 SGHTA and CDR2 FQGNSA. The CDR3 sequence: CASSLAQGGAFF. The CDR3 coding sequence is TGTGCCAGCAGCTTAGCGCAGGGCGGGGCTTTCTTT.

The V and J genes are TRBV12-3 or TRBV12-4 and TRBJ1-1; D is unresolved. The germline V and J ends were trimmed by 7 bases and 2 bases, with 5 bases remaining between them. The CDR3 is 11 amino acids. Here the CDR3 reads CASKQNTEAFF. The CDR3 nucleotides are TGTGCCAGCAAGCAAAACACTGAAGCTTTCTTT.

This clonotype has at least ten counts. The chain has TRBV28 and TRBJ2-5; 9 bases match TRBD1. The CDR3 runs to 15 residues. V shed 2 bases and J 3 bases; nucleotides not matched to a gene: 4. Germline V gene sequence: CDR1 MDHEN, CDR2 SYDVKM. Written as DNA, the CDR3 is TGTGCCAGCAGTTTAGGGACAGGGAGGGAAGAGACCCAGTACTTC. This gives the protein CASSLGTGREETQYF.

This clonotype appeared many times. The rearrangement links TRBV6-2 or TRBV6-3 to TRBJ2-1; TRBD2 matches 9 bases. The CDR3 consists of 15 residues. Germline loops: CDR1 MNHEY, CDR2 SVGEGT. Trimming cost V 4 bases and J 9 bases; bases outside gene matches: 10. DNA of the CDR3: TGTGCCAGCAGTTCTGGACTAGCGCAGGGCGTTGAGCAGTTCTTC. Its translation: CASSSGLAQGVEQFF.

This clonotype was detected many times. The chain links TRBV20-1 to TRBJ2-7, with 9 positions matching TRBD1. The V and J ends lost 5 bases and 7 bases, in that order; junction bases with no gene match: 9. This CDR3 contains 13 residues. The germline CDR1 and CDR2 sequences are DFQATT and SNEGSKA (reference sequence). CDR3 sequence reads: CSAGPGTGQEQYF. Written as DNA, the CDR3 is TGCAGTGCTGGCCCCGGGACAGGGCAGGAGCAGTACTTC.

This clonotype was detected many times. J is TRBJ1-1 and V is TRBV2; D gene ambiguous. In germline, CDR1 is SNHLY, CDR2 FYNNEI. This CDR3 is 14 amino acids long. V gave up 10 bases and J gave up 3 bases, with 18 bases separating them. CDR3 loop: CATTTPLRDTEAFF. CDR3 coding DNA: TGTGCCACCACGACCCCCCTTAGGGACACTGAAGCTTTCTTT.

The chain has TRBV24-1 and TRBJ2-7; D may match TRBD1 or TRBD2 (5 bases each). Looked up from germline, CDR1 is KGHDR and CDR2 is SFDVKD. V shed 5 bases and J shed 3 bases, with 13 bases lying between them. The CDR3 has 14 amino acids. CDR3 loop: CATSAGGGIYEQYF. CDR3 nucleotide sequence: TGTGCCACCAGTGCAGGTGGGGGTATCTACGAGCAGTACTTC.

V is TRBV9 and J is TRBJ1-5; no clear D gene. The CDR3 is 15 residues long. The V gene lost 0 bases and the J gene lost 8 bases, with 15 bases spanning the gap. CDR1 and CDR2 from the germline V gene are SGDLS and YYNGEE. For the CDR3, the DNA is TGTGCCAGCAGCGTAGCAGGTGGGGTGCAGGAGCCCCAGCATTTT. Encoded protein: CASSVAGGVQEPQHF.

This clonotype came up a few times. This chain links TRBV4-2 with TRBJ1-1; no firm D call. Germline lookup yields CDR1 LGHNA and CDR2 YNFKEQ. Between the trimmed V and J ends, which lost 0 bases and 11 bases, there was a span of 7 bases. The CDR3 consists of 11 residues. The CDR3 region is CASSQESQAFF. The CDR3, as DNA: TGTGCCAGCAGCCAAGAGTCCCAGGCTTTCTTT.

About this clonotype: This may come from a read error, since a much larger clone is one base off. CDR3 amino acids: CASSWGPFSYHEQFF. For the CDR3, the DNA is TGTGCCAGCAGTTGGGGCCCATTCTCCTACCATGAGCAGTTCTTC. The chain couples TRBV12-3 or TRBV12-4 to TRBJ2-1, with D possibly matching TRBD1 (5 bases). CDR3 length equals 15 residues.

This clonotype appeared many times. The CDR3 DNA is TGCAGTGCACTCCGACTAGCGGGGGGGCCCAATGAGCAGTACTTC. Its translation is CSALRLAGGPNEQYF. The V and J genes are TRBV20-1 and TRBJ2-4, with TRBD2 identical over 14 bases. The CDR3 is 15 amino acids. With 6 bases clipped from V and 13 bases from J, the junction kept 14 bases outside the gene matches. Germline V gene sequence: CDR1 DFQATT, CDR2 SNEGSKA (reference sequence).

This rearrangement joins TRBV29-1 to TRBJ1-1; D perhaps matches TRBD1 (5 bases). The CDR3 is made up of 13 amino acids. V dropped 4 bases and J dropped 3 bases, with 12 bases sitting between them. Germline CDR1 is SQVTM and CDR2 is ANQGSEA. CDR3 DNA sequence: TGCAGCGTTGGCCGGGGGGAGGACACTGAAGCTTTCTTT. Amino acids: CSVGRGEDTEAFF.

To note about this clonotype: A read error may explain this, as a much larger clone is one base away. CDR3 sequence reads: CASSQGDRFRGGYTF. DNA of the CDR3: TGTGCCAGCAGCCAAGGAGACAGGTTTCGGGGAGGCTACACCTTC. This chain links TRBV3-1 with TRBJ1-2; weak D call: TRBD1 (6 bases). Trimming pared 1 base from V and 8 bases from J, leaving 17 bases between. The CDR3 contains 15 residues. Germline values: CDR1 LGHDT, CDR2 YNNKEL (reference sequence).

This clonotype was seen ten or more times. The V call is TRBV28, the J call TRBJ2-5; 7 nucleotides line up with TRBD1. The J segment lost 1 base and the V segment lost 3 bases, leaving 8 bases of the junction unmatched. Germline V gives CDR1 MDHEN, CDR2 SYDVKM. The CDR3 is 16 residues long. The CDR3 DNA is TGTGCCAGCAGTTTCGGACAGGACACATTCCAAGAGACCCAGTACTTC. Translated: CASSFGQDTFQETQYF. The full variable domain, with the rest looked up from reference TRBV28 and TRBJ2-5, is DVKVTQSSRYLVKRTGEKVFLECVQDMDHENMFWYRQDPGLGLRLIYFSYDVKMKEKGDIPEGYSVSREKKERFSLILESASTNQTSMYLCASSFGQDTFQETQYFGPGTRLLVL.

The V gene is TRBV12-3 or TRBV12-4, the J gene TRBJ1-1; 8 nucleotides match TRBD1. With 4 bases clipped from V and 2 bases from J, the junction kept 9 bases outside the gene matches. The CDR3 spans 16 residues. CDR3 loop: CASSYRGTAGNTEAFF. The CDR3 DNA reads as TGTGCCAGCAGTTACAGGGGGACGGCAGGTAACACTGAAGCTTTCTTT.